This is a list of T cell receptor beta chains from one sample in a study of blood T cell repertoires in COVID-19. Produced via immunoSEQ multiplex PCR; TCRdb's table is partial and in-frame only. The sample has roughly 87,000 clones; around 81% are singletons. The material sequenced was peripheral blood. The source of these receptors is a woman aged 65 to 85 with acute or convalescent COVID-19. CDR3s include the opening cysteine and the closing phenylalanine or tryptophan. The D gene is left open where the match is weak. Not all rows give a size; the values are once, few, many and, for expanded clones, a class.

once	TRBV19	TRBD1	TRBJ2-3	TGTGCCAGTAGTGACAACAGGGGAATTGGGGGCACAGATACGCAGTATTTT	CASSDNRGIGGTDTQYF
-	TRBV6-5	-	TRBJ1-4	TGTGCCAGCAGATTGGACACTGCAACTAATGAAAAACTGTTTTTT	CASRLDTATNEKLFF
-	TRBV5-6	-	TRBJ2-2	TGTGCCAGCAGCCCCGGCGGGCAGAGCACCGGGGAGCTGTTTTTT	CASSPGGQSTGELFF
-	TRBV28	-	TRBJ1-1	TGTGCCAGCAGCCTGGACAGGAACACTGAAGCTTTCTTT	CASSLDRNTEAFF
once	TRBV5-8	-	TRBJ2-3	TGTGCCAGCAGCTTGATGAGGGACACAGATACGCAGTATTTT	CASSLMRDTDTQYF
-	TRBV6-9	TRBD2	TRBJ2-7	TGTGCCAGCAGTTACGACCTGCTCCCTAGCGGGACCTCCTACGAGCAGTACTTC	CASSYDLLPSGTSYEQYF
-	TRBV18	-	TRBJ2-2	TGTGCCAGCTCACCACCGTCGTCGAGGGCTGACGGGGAGCTGTTTTTT	CASSPPSSRADGELFF
once	TRBV5-1	TRBD2	TRBJ2-3	TGCGCCAGCAGCTTGTCCGGGACTAGCGTAGATACGCAGTATTTT	CASSLSGTSVDTQYF
few	TRBV3-1/TRBV3-2	-	TRBJ1-6	TGTGCCAGCAGCCAAGGTCAGTCACCCCTCCACTTT	CASSQGQSPLHF
-	TRBV7-8	-	TRBJ1-3	TGTGCCAGCAGCTTAGTCCCCAGAAGCTCTGGAAACACCATATATTTT	CASSLVPRSSGNTIYF
-	TRBV6-1	-	TRBJ1-6	TGTGCCAGCAGTGAGATCCTTAGTTATAATTCACCCCTCCACTTT	CASSEILSYNSPLHF
few	TRBV7-8	-	TRBJ1-2	TGTGCCAGCAGCTTTGACAGAAGCCCCTCGGCCTATGGCTACACCTTC	CASSFDRSPSAYGYTF
many	TRBV7-9	TRBD1	TRBJ2-2	TGTGCCAGCAGCAACCCGGGACAGAAAACCGGGGAGCTGTTTTTT	CASSNPGQKTGELFF
-	TRBV20-1	TRBD1	TRBJ2-1	TGCAGTGCTAGTTCCCCGGGACAGGATTACAATGAGCAGTTCTTC	CSASSPGQDYNEQFF
once	TRBV9	-	TRBJ1-4	TGTGCCAGCAGCGTAGCTCCGACAGAAACTAATGAAAAACTGTTTTTT	CASSVAPTETNEKLFF
once	TRBV30	TRBD1	TRBJ2-1	TGTGCCTGGAGCGGCGGACAGGGTAAAGATGAGCAGTTCTTC	CAWSGGQGKDEQFF
once	TRBV6-7	-	TRBJ1-2	TGTGCCAGCAGTTACGGAGTCTGGGAGGTCTCTCATGGCTACACCTTC	CASSYGVWEVSHGYTF